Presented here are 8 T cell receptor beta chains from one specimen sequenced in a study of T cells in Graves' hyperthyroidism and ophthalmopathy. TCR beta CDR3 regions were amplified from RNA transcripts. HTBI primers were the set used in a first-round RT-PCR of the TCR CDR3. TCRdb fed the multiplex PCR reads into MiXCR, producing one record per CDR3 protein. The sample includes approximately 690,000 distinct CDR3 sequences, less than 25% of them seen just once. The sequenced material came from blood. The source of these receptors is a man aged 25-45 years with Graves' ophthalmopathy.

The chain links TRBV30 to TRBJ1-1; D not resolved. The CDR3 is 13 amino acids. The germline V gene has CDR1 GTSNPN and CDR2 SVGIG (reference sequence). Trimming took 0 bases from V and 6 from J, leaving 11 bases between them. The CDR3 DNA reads TGTGCCTGGAGTGTAATAGCTCCCTCTGAAGCTTTCTTT. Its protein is CAWSVIAPSEAFF.

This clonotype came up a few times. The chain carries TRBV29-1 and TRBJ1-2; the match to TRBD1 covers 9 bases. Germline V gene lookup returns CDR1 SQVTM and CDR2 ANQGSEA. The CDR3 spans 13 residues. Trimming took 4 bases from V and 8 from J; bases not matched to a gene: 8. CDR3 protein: CSVGTGDERGYTF. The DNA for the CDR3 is TGCAGCGTTGGGACAGGGGATGAAAGAGGCTACACCTTC.

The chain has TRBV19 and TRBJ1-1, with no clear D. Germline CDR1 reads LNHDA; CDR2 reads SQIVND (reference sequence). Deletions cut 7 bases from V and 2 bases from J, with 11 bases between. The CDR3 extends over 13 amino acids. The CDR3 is CASTLGVNTEAFF. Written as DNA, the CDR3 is TGTGCCAGTACCCTTGGGGTAAACACTGAAGCTTTCTTT.

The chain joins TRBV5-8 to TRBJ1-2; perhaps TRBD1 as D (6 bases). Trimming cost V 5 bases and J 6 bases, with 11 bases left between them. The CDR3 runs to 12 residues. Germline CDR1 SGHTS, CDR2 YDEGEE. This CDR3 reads CASSHRTDGYTF. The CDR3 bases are TGTGCCAGCAGTCACAGGACAGATGGCTACACCTTC.

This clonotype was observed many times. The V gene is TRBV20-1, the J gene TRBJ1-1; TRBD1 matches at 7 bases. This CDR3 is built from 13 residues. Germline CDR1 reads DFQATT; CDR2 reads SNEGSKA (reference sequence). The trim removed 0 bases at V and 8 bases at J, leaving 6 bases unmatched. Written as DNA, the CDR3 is TGCAGTGCTAGAGATCTAAGGGGGCGGGAAGCTTTCTTT. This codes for CSARDLRGREAFF.

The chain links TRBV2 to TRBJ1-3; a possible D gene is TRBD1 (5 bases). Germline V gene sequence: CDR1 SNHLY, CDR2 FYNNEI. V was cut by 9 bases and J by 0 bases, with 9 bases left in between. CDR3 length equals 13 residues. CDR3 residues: CARGLFSGNTIYF. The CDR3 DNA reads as TGTGCCAGGGGACTATTCTCTGGAAACACCATATATTTT.

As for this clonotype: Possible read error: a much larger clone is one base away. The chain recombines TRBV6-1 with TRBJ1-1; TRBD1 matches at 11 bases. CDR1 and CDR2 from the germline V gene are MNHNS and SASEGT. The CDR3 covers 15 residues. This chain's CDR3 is CAILLRDRGNPEAFF. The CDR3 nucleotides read TGTGCCATACTTCTTCGGGACAGGGGGAACCCTGAAGCTTTCTTT.

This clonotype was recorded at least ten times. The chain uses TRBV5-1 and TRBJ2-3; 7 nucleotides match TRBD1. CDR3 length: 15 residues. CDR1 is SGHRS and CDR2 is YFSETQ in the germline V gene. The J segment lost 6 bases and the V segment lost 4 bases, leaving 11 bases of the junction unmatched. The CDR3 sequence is CASSPRQGIPDTQYF. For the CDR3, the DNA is TGCGCCAGCAGCCCCCGACAGGGCATTCCGGATACGCAGTATTTT.